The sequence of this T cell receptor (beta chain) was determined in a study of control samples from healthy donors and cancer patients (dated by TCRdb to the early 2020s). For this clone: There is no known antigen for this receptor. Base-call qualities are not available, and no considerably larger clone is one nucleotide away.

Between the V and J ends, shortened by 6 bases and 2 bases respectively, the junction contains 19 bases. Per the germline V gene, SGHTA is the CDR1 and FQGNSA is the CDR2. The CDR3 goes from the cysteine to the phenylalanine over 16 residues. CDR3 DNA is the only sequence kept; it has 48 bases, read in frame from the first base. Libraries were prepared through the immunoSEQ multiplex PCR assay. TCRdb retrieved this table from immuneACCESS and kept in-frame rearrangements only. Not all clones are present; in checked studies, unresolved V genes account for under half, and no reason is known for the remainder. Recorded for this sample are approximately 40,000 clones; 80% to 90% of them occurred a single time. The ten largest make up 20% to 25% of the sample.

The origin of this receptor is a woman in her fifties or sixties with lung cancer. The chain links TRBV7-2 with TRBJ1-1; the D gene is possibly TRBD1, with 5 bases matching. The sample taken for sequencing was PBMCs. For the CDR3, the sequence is CASSGAGQSVNTEAFF. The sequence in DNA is TGTGCCAGCAGTGGGGCAGGGCAAAGCGTTAACACTGAAGCTTTCTTT.